This TCR beta chain was obtained from a study of memory CD4+ T cells and cytomegalovirus serostatus. With regard to this clone: Antigen specificity is unknown.

Findings of the study overall: The CMV-associated TCR signature appears largely within the CD4+ memory repertoire.

The sort gate was single viable CD3+CD4+CD8-CD45RO+ cells for memory CD4+ T cells. Serum IgG to CMV pp150, pp28, p38 and p52 defined serostatus. Method: immunoSEQ multiplex PCR; TCRdb's copy keeps in-frame clones and lacks some. The sample lists approximately 40,000 clones, 60% to 85% occurring once. The TCR originated in an adult in good health and CMV-seronegative. The source material was memory CD4+ T cells from blood.

The CDR3 sequence: CASSHEGYGYTF. The CDR3 region has the DNA TGTGCCAGCAGCCACGAAGGCTATGGCTACACCTTC. The J gene is TRBJ1-2, the V gene TRBV2; D is unresolved. The V end lost 6 bases, the J end lost 4 bases, and 9 bases lay between the germline ends. The CDR3 totals 12 residues. The V gene's germline CDR1 is SNHLY and CDR2 FYNNEI.